The 32 T cell receptor beta chains reported below all come from one sample, sequenced in a study of blood T cell repertoires in COVID-19. The method was immunoSEQ multiplex PCR; TCRdb's version includes in-frame clones alone and lacks a portion of them. The table has around 92,000 clones, about 83% seen once. Material for sequencing was peripheral blood. The source is a woman of 80 years or more with acute or convalescent COVID-19.

The chain couples TRBV5-1 to TRBJ1-4; 10 nucleotides match TRBD1. This CDR3 is 17 amino acids long. Germline CDR1 is SGHRS and CDR2 is YFSETQ. V was pared by 4 bases and J by 0 bases, with 6 bases of the junction left unmatched. The CDR3 DNA reads TGCGCCAGCAGCCCCGGGACAGGGGTTGCAACTAATGAAAAACTGTTTTTT. Encoded protein: CASSPGTGVATNEKLFF.

V and J are TRBV5-6 and TRBJ2-1; TRBD2 is a possible D gene (6 bases). The CDR3 has 17 amino acids. Trimming removed 1 base from V and 7 bases from J, with 21 bases in between. Per the germline V gene, CDR1 is SGHDT and CDR2 is YYEEEE. The CDR3 spells CASSLYTAGPGVNEQFF. The CDR3 coding sequence is TGTGCCAGCAGCTTGTATACCGCGGGACCGGGGGTTAATGAGCAGTTCTTC.

The chain couples TRBV6-4 to TRBJ2-2; TRBD1 matches 9 bases. CDR3 length: 14 residues. Germline V gives CDR1 MRHNA, CDR2 SNTAGT. The trim removed 6 bases at V and 8 bases at J, leaving 7 bases unmatched. CDR3 DNA sequence: TGTGCCAGCAGCCTAACAGGGGGCCCGGGGGAGCTGTTTTTT. This codes for CASSLTGGPGELFF.

The chain couples TRBV19 to TRBJ1-1; 9 nucleotides match TRBD1. This CDR3 is 14 amino acids long. With V trimmed by 5 bases and J by 1 base, 2 bases remained unmatched. CDR1 LNHDA and CDR2 SQIVND come from the germline V gene (reference sequence). CDR3 residues: CASSLDRGNTEAFF. For the CDR3, the DNA is TGTGCCAGTAGTTTGGACAGGGGGAACACTGAAGCTTTCTTT. Complete variable domain (other parts from reference TRBV19 and TRBJ1-1): DGGITQSPKYLFRKEGQNVTLSCEQNLNHDAMYWYRQDPGQGLRLIYYSQIVNDFQKGDIAEGYSVSREKKESFPLTVTSAQKNPTAFYLCASSLDRGNTEAFFGQGTRLTVV.

V gene TRBV7-2 combines with J gene TRBJ2-7, with TRBD1 as a possible D gene (5 bases). Germline assignment: CDR1 SGHTA and CDR2 FQGNSA. This CDR3 has 16 amino acids. V lost 2 bases to trimming and J lost 2 bases, with 16 bases between them. The DNA of the CDR3 is TGTGCCAGCAGCTTATCTGCCGAGACAGCGACCTACGAGCAGTACTTC. Encoded protein: CASSLSAETATYEQYF.

The chain has TRBV6-6 and TRBJ1-5, with 8 bases aligning to TRBD1. Germline assignment: CDR1 MNHNY and CDR2 SVGAGI (reference sequence). Trimming at V came to 2 bases and at J to 10 bases, leaving 13 bases not matched to a gene. CDR3 length: 16 amino acids. CDR3 DNA sequence: TGTGCCAGCAGTTACAAGGCAGGGGGCTCTTCGAATCCCCAGCATTTT. Translation: CASSYKAGGSSNPQHF.

The V call is TRBV2, the J call TRBJ1-1; 7 bases are a match to TRBD1. Germline CDR1 and CDR2: SNHLY and FYNNEI. V lost 6 bases to trimming and J lost 0 bases; unmatched junction nucleotides: 7. This CDR3 has 15 residues. The CDR3, as DNA: TGTGCCAGCAGCGGGACAGCGTTCATGAACACTGAAGCTTTCTTT. Translating it yields CASSGTAFMNTEAFF.

Only a few counts were recorded for this clone. This sequence joins TRBV6-5 and TRBJ2-7; D not resolved. Deletions cut 6 bases from V and 5 bases from J, with 11 bases between. Per germline, CDR1 MNHEY and CDR2 SVGAGI. The CDR3 extends over 12 amino acids. CDR3 coding DNA: TGTGCCAGCAGCGCACAGACGGACGAGCAGTACTTC. This gives the protein CASSAQTDEQYF.

V is TRBV29-1 and J is TRBJ2-7; 13 positions agree with TRBD2. This CDR3 has 15 amino acids. Trimming took 1 base from V and 3 from J; bases not matched to a gene: 3. Per germline, CDR1 SQVTM and CDR2 ANQGSEA. The CDR3: CSVEGTSGGYYEQYF. CDR3 DNA: TGCAGCGTTGAAGGGACTAGCGGGGGTTACTACGAGCAGTACTTC.

The chain joins TRBV27 to TRBJ2-3, with D possibly being TRBD1 (8 bases). Between the trimmed V and J ends, which lost 5 bases and 1 base, there was a span of 16 bases. Per germline, CDR1 MNHEY and CDR2 SMNVEV (reference sequence). The CDR3 is made up of 16 amino acids. CDR3 in amino acids: CASSHTQGGGTDTQYF. In DNA, the CDR3 is TGTGCCAGCAGTCACACACAGGGGGGGGGCACAGATACGCAGTATTTT.

In its sample, this clone was seen once. V gene TRBV28 combines with J gene TRBJ2-1; 9 nucleotides align to TRBD2. This CDR3 has 15 residues. Germline assignment: CDR1 MDHEN and CDR2 SYDVKM. The J segment lost 5 bases and the V segment lost 6 bases, leaving 8 bases of the junction unmatched. For the CDR3, the DNA is TGTGCCAGCAGCCTTAGCGGGAGTAGAAACAATGAGCAGTTCTTC. This encodes CASSLSGSRNNEQFF.

The CDR3 is CASSPEYLKSETQYF. The CDR3 DNA follows: TGTGCCAGCTCACCGGAGTATCTAAAATCGGAGACCCAGTACTTC. The chain combines TRBV18 with TRBJ2-5; D is unresolved. The length of the CDR3 is 15 residues. Germline CDR1 is KGHSH and CDR2 is LQKENI. Trimming stripped 3 bases from V and 5 bases from J, with 16 bases between.

The chain joins TRBV5-6 to TRBJ1-6; the D is unclear. The ends were cut back, 0 bases at V and 7 bases at J, with 5 bases in the middle. Per the germline V gene, CDR1 is SGHDT and CDR2 is YYEEEE. The CDR3 is made up of 13 amino acids. The DNA for the CDR3 is TGTGCCAGCAGCTTGGACGGGAATTCACCCCTCCACTTT. It yields the protein CASSLDGNSPLHF.

The V call is TRBV6-1, the J call TRBJ1-3, with D unresolved. Germline assignment: CDR1 MNHNS and CDR2 SASEGT. Trimming took 3 bases from V and 0 from J, leaving 12 bases between them. This CDR3 is 16 amino acids long. CDR3: CASSEVAASSGNTIYF. The CDR3 region has the DNA TGTGCCAGCAGTGAGGTCGCGGCAAGCTCTGGAAACACCATATATTTT.

The gene calls are TRBV6-6 and TRBJ2-5; maybe TRBD2 (6 bases). Germline V CDR1 and CDR2: MNHNY, SVGAGI (reference sequence). This CDR3 is built from 14 residues. V was clipped by 5 bases and J by 1 base, with 11 bases between them. CDR3 sequence reads: CASSNSGIQETQYF. As DNA, the CDR3 is TGTGCCAGCAGTAATAGCGGAATCCAAGAGACCCAGTACTTC.

The chain employs TRBV7-9 and TRBJ1-4; D is ambiguous. Trimming left V 3 bases short and J 6 bases short, with 8 bases between. Germline CDR1 SEHNR, CDR2 FQNEAQ (reference sequence). The CDR3 loop spans 13 amino acids. The CDR3 DNA sequence: TGTGCCAGCAGCTTGGTGGCCCATGAAAAACTGTTTTTT. Translating gives CASSLVAHEKLFF.

This sequence joins TRBV28 and TRBJ2-1, with TRBD1 identical over 12 bases. CDR1 MDHEN and CDR2 SYDVKM come from the germline V gene. CDR3 length equals 15 residues. Trimming at V came to 6 bases and at J to 6 bases, leaving 6 bases not matched to a gene. CDR3 sequence reads: CASSPGQGAGNEQFF. CDR3 bases: TGTGCCAGCAGCCCGGGACAGGGGGCTGGCAATGAGCAGTTCTTC.

This clone was seen only a few times. The chain joins TRBV6-5 to TRBJ1-4; TRBD1 might be the D (6 bases). Trimming took off 3 bases at V and 2 bases at J, with 7 bases between the two ends. CDR1 is MNHEY, CDR2 SVGAGI, per germline. This CDR3 has 14 residues. The CDR3 protein is CASSYTGTNEKLFF. In nucleotides, the CDR3 is TGTGCCAGCAGTTATACAGGGACTAATGAAAAACTGTTTTTT.

J is TRBJ2-7 and V is TRBV5-5, with 7 positions matching TRBD1. V lost 4 bases and J lost 2; bases outside the gene matches: 6. The CDR3 extends over 14 amino acids. In germline, CDR1 is SGHKS, CDR2 YYEKEE (reference sequence). This CDR3 reads CASSMTGFPYEQYF. CDR3 DNA sequence: TGTGCCAGCAGCATGACAGGGTTCCCCTACGAGCAGTACTTC. Combining the CDR3 with reference TRBV5-5 and TRBJ2-7 gives the whole variable domain DAGVTQSPTHLIKTRGQQVTLRCSPISGHKSVSWYQQVLGQGPQFIFQYYEKEERGRGNFPDRFSARQFPNYSSELNVNALLLGDSALYLCASSMTGFPYEQYFGPGTRLTVT.

The genes are TRBV29-1 and TRBJ2-1, with 7 positions matching TRBD2. The ends lost 3 bases at V and 9 bases at J; junction bases unmatched: 14. Germline V gene sequence: CDR1 SQVTM, CDR2 ANQGSEA. The CDR3 is 15 amino acids. The CDR3 sequence is CSVELLRESEGEQFF. CDR3 bases: TGCAGCGTTGAGTTATTGCGGGAGAGTGAGGGTGAGCAGTTCTTC.

The chain uses TRBV7-2 and TRBJ1-2, with 12 bases that match TRBD1. CDR3 length: 15 amino acids. Germline loops: CDR1 SGHTA, CDR2 FQGNSA. Germline trimming cut 4 bases from V and 7 bases from J; bases unmatched to any gene: 7. Here the CDR3 DNA reads TGTGCCAGCAGCTCTCCGGGACAGGGGGCGTTTGGCTACACCTTC. Its translation: CASSSPGQGAFGYTF.

The chain is built from TRBV19 and TRBJ1-3; D is unclear. CDR1 is LNHDA, CDR2 SQIVND, per germline (reference sequence). Between the trimmed V and J ends, which lost 7 bases and 1 base, there was a span of 8 bases. The CDR3 runs 13 residues. The CDR3 DNA reads TGTGCCAGTATTGACTTTTCTGGAAACACCATATATTTT. Translation gives CASIDFSGNTIYF.

CDR3 DNA: TGTGCCAGCAGCCAACTAGGGGGAGTAGAGACCCAGTACTTC. Encoded protein: CASSQLGGVETQYF. The V and J genes are TRBV7-6 and TRBJ2-5; D may be TRBD1 (6 bases). V was pared by 5 bases and J by 4 bases, with 14 bases between. The CDR3 contains 14 residues. Germline V gives CDR1 SGHVS, CDR2 FNYEAQ. Full variable domain (remainder filled in from reference TRBV7-6 and TRBJ2-5): GAGVSQSPRYKVTKRGQDVALRCDPISGHVSLYWYRQALGQGPEFLTYFNYEAQQDKSGLPNDRFSAERPEGSISTLTIQRTEQRDSAMYRCASSQLGGVETQYFGPGTRLLVL.

This rearrangement joins TRBV25-1 to TRBJ2-5; 7 nucleotides align to TRBD2. J was trimmed by 4 bases and V by 1 base; bases with no gene match: 3. The CDR3 spans 14 residues. CDR1 MGHDK and CDR2 SYGVNS come from the germline V gene. This chain's CDR3 is CASSELGRGETQYF. The CDR3 DNA reads as TGTGCCAGCAGTGAATTAGGGAGGGGAGAGACCCAGTACTTC.

This clone showed up just a few times. This sequence joins TRBV6-2 or TRBV6-3 and TRBJ2-7; D might be TRBD2 (5 bases). Germline-derived CDR1 and CDR2 are MNHEY and SVGEGT. V lost 2 bases and J 4 bases, leaving 12 bases between the germline ends. The CDR3 sequence is 14 residues long. CDR3 sequence reads: CASSYVSGSYEQYF. CDR3 sequence (DNA): TGTGCCAGCAGTTACGTCTCGGGATCGTACGAGCAGTACTTC.

V usage is TRBV6-5 and J usage is TRBJ2-7; 9 positions match TRBD1. This CDR3 contains 14 residues. Germline-derived CDR1 and CDR2 are MNHEY and SVGAGI. Losses at the gene ends were 8 bases for V and 1 base for J; bases not matched to a gene: 6. In DNA, the CDR3 is TGTGCCAGCCATGTCGGGACAGGGTCCTACGAGCAGTACTTC. It codes for CASHVGTGSYEQYF.

This chain connects TRBV29-1 to TRBJ1-2; maybe TRBD1 (5 bases). The CDR3 runs to 13 residues. V lost 7 bases and J lost 4, with 16 bases in between. Germline CDR1 reads SQVTM; CDR2 reads ANQGSEA. CDR3 region: CSADTGTVYGYTF. CDR3 nucleotide sequence: TGCAGCGCCGACACAGGAACCGTCTATGGCTACACCTTC.

V and J are TRBV18 and TRBJ2-1; 12 nucleotides agree with TRBD2. Germline values: CDR1 KGHSH, CDR2 LQKENI. This CDR3 has 17 residues. V lost 3 bases and J lost 7; bases outside the gene matches: 10. The CDR3 reads CASSPRRLAGAINEQFF. In DNA, the CDR3 is TGTGCCAGCTCACCTCGTAGACTAGCGGGAGCTATAAATGAGCAGTTCTTC.

The chain recombines TRBV30 with TRBJ2-7; D uncertain. The CDR3 has 12 residues. The V end lost 4 bases, the J end lost 3 bases, and 10 bases lay between the germline ends. The germline CDR1 and CDR2 sequences are GTSNPN and SVGIG (reference sequence). For the CDR3, the DNA is TGTGCCTGGACCCGAGGCCACTACGAGCAGTACTTC. Translation gives CAWTRGHYEQYF.

The gene calls are TRBV25-1 and TRBJ1-1, with 7 bases lining up with TRBD1. With V trimmed by 6 bases and J by 3 bases, 1 base remained unmatched. Per germline, CDR1 MGHDK and CDR2 SYGVNS. The CDR3 has 12 amino acids. As DNA, the CDR3 is TGTGCCAGCAGGGGACAGCACACTGAAGCTTTCTTT. Translated: CASRGQHTEAFF.

This chain joins TRBV7-8 and TRBJ2-7, with D possibly TRBD1 on 5 matching bases. V lost 5 bases to trimming and J lost 2 bases, with 7 bases between them. Germline V gene data show CDR1 as SGHVS and CDR2 as FQNEAQ. The CDR3 is 12 amino acids. CDR3 coding DNA: TGTGCCAGCAGCACAGGTCCCTACGAGCAGTACTTC. This encodes CASSTGPYEQYF. Looking up the rest from reference TRBV7-8 and TRBJ2-7 gives the full variable domain: GAGVSQSPRYKVAKRGQDVALRCDPISGHVSLFWYQQALGQGPEFLTYFQNEAQLDKSGLPSDRFFAERPEGSVSTLKIQRTQQEDSAVYLCASSTGPYEQYFGPGTRLTVT.

The rearrangement uses TRBV5-1 and TRBJ2-7; 10 nucleotides agree with TRBD2. CDR1 SGHRS and CDR2 YFSETQ come from the germline V gene. The CDR3 length is 14 residues. J gave up 3 bases and V 2 bases, and 2 bases lay outside the gene matches. CDR3 amino acids: CASSLTSGNYEQYF. The CDR3 region has the DNA TGCGCCAGCAGCTTAACTAGCGGGAACTACGAGCAGTACTTC.